These T cell receptor beta chains were read from a single sample in a study of T cells after somatic rescue of genetic block. Generated by immunoSEQ multiplex PCR, the TCRdb table keeps only in-frame clones and is missing some. The table includes around 57,000 clones, 90% to 97% detected once. Sequenced material: peripheral blood mononuclear cells (PBMCs). All receptors come from a child younger than two. CDR3s include the opening cysteine and the closing phenylalanine or tryptophan. A D gene is named only where the DNA matches it firmly.

TRBV11-2,TRBJ1-1,.,TGTGCCAGCAGCTTAGGGCAGAACACTGAAGCTTTCTTT,CASSLGQNTEAFF
TRBV28,TRBJ2-6,TRBD1,TGTGCCAGCAGGCCAGGGGGCACTGGGGCCAACGTCCTGACTTTC,CASRPGGTGANVLTF
TRBV29-1,TRBJ1-1,TRBD1,TGCAGCGTTGATGCAGGGGGCGCGACCTGGGGCACTGAAGCTTTCTTT,CSVDAGGATWGTEAFF
TRBV5-1,TRBJ2-2,TRBD2,TGCGCCAGCAGCTTGGCCTGGAGTCGCCTAGCGGGCACCGGGGAGCTGTTTTTT,CASSLAWSRLAGTGELFF
TRBV5-1,TRBJ1-6,TRBD1,TGCGCCAGCAGCTTGGCAGGGGGCAATTCACCCCTCCACTTT,CASSLAGGNSPLHF
TRBV19,TRBJ2-1,TRBD2,TGTGCCAGTAGCCACTGGGCGGGAGCTCTGAACAATGAGCAGTTCTTC,CASSHWAGALNNEQFF
TRBV7-2,TRBJ2-1,TRBD1,TGTGCCAGCAGCGCGAAGACAGGGTACAGGGATAATGAGCAGTTCTTC,CASSAKTGYRDNEQFF
TRBV7-9,TRBJ2-3,TRBD2,TGTGCCAGCAGCTGGACTAGCGGGAGGGCCGATACGCAGTATTTT,CASSWTSGRADTQYF
TRBV4-2,TRBJ2-3,TRBD1,TGTGCCAGCAGCTGGGACAGGCTAGATACGCAGTATTTT,CASSWDRLDTQYF
TRBV11-1,TRBJ1-2,.,TGTGCCAGCAGCTTAGCACTGCATGGCTACACCTTC,CASSLALHGYTF
TRBV9,TRBJ2-1,TRBD2,TGTGCCAGCAGCGTAGCCAGCGGGAGGGCCGGGGATGAGCAGTTCTTC,CASSVASGRAGDEQFF
TRBV27,TRBJ2-3,.,TGTGCCAGCAGTTTAGCGGGGACAGATACGCAGTATTTT,CASSLAGTDTQYF
TRBV7-9,TRBJ2-5,TRBD1,TGTGCCAGCAGCCCTAGAGGGACAGGGGGCGTGGAGACCCAGTACTTC,CASSPRGTGGVETQYF
TRBV25-1,TRBJ1-6,.,TGTGCCAGCAGCCCCGGGGGGAGCTTACCCCTCCACTTT,CASSPGGSLPLHF
TRBV5-6,TRBJ2-1,.,TGTGCCAGCAGCTGGAGACTAGGGGTGAATGAGCAGTTCTTC,CASSWRLGVNEQFF
TRBV7-9,TRBJ2-7,TRBD1,TGTGCCAGCAGCTTATTTGAGACAGGGGGCTCCTACGAGCAGTACTTC,CASSLFETGGSYEQYF
TRBV28,TRBJ2-7,.,TGTGCCAGCAGCCACAGCGGGTATCACTACGAGCAGTACTTC,CASSHSGYHYEQYF
TRBV5-6,TRBJ2-7,TRBD2,TGTGCCAGCAGCTCGGGACTAGCGGGAGAAGGGAGATACGAGCAGTACTTC,CASSSGLAGEGRYEQYF